The 16 T cell receptor beta chains presented below share a single source sample, sequenced in a study of Ad26.COV2.S vaccination and SARS-CoV-2 variants. Treatment denoted: roughly 19 received Ad26.COV2.S at low or high dose, single or two shots; about 5 received placebo; per-sample allocation not given. Day 63 after the first injection of vaccine or placebo was the sampling time. The repertoire was sequenced with immunoSEQ multiplex PCR; TCRdb's copy has only in-frame clones and lacks some. The sample comprises under 600,000 clones, 89% of which are singletons, and roughly 1.7% rests with the top ten. This specimen was peripheral blood, taken in a trial of Ad26.COV2.S vaccine versus placebo. Receptors originate from a person between 18 and 59 years old who received the Ad26.COV2.S COVID-19 vaccine or a placebo.

The V gene is TRBV5-4, the J gene TRBJ1-5; D unclear. There are 12 residues in the CDR3. Trimming shortened V by 1 base and J by 6 bases, and 5 bases separated the two germline ends. Germline-derived CDR1 and CDR2 are SGHNT and YYREEE (reference sequence). Here the CDR3 reads CASSLFGQPQHF. Here the CDR3 DNA reads TGTGCCAGCAGCTTGTTCGGTCAGCCCCAGCATTTT.

This clone was seen a handful of times. The chain recombines TRBV6-2 or TRBV6-3 with TRBJ1-5; 10 bases agree with TRBD1. Looked up from germline, CDR1 is MNHEY and CDR2 is SVGEGT. V lost 4 bases to trimming and J lost 3 bases; unmatched junction nucleotides: 12. The CDR3 is 18 residues long. CDR3 sequence reads: CASSSGTGARHVNQPQHF. The CDR3 DNA reads as TGTGCCAGCAGTTCTGGGACAGGGGCACGACATGTCAATCAGCCCCAGCATTTT.

The chain employs TRBV7-3 and TRBJ2-1; 7 bases line up with TRBD2. CDR1 is SGHTA, CDR2 FQGTGA, per germline. With 2 bases clipped from V and 0 bases from J, the junction kept 1 base outside the gene matches. The CDR3 runs to 15 residues. The CDR3 protein is CASSLLAASYNEQFF. CDR3 DNA sequence: TGTGCCAGCAGCTTACTAGCGGCCTCCTACAATGAGCAGTTCTTC.

The V gene is TRBV7-9, the J gene TRBJ2-1; 8 nucleotides align to TRBD2. This CDR3 comprises 16 residues. From germline, CDR1 is SEHNR and CDR2 FQNEAQ (reference sequence). J lost 8 bases, V lost 1 base, and 10 bases had no gene match. Here the CDR3 reads CASSLDFRGGLDEQFF. The CDR3, as DNA: TGTGCCAGCAGCTTAGATTTCCGGGGGGGCCTCGATGAGCAGTTCTTC.

This rearrangement joins TRBV19 to TRBJ1-2; perhaps TRBD1 as D (6 bases). The CDR3 contains 17 residues. Looked up from germline, CDR1 is LNHDA and CDR2 is SQIVND (reference sequence). V was shortened by 6 bases and J by 0 bases, with 20 bases between the two germline ends. DNA of the CDR3: TGTGCCAGTAGACGAGGGGGGCTACAGGGCTCTAACTATGGCTACACCTTC. It codes for CASRRGGLQGSNYGYTF.

V and J are TRBV11-3 and TRBJ2-5; D could derive from TRBD1 or TRBD2 (5 bases each). Germline CDR1 and CDR2: SGHNT and YENEEA. This CDR3 has 12 amino acids. V was pared by 5 bases and J by 7 bases, with 11 bases between. CDR3 region: CASSEGFGTQYF. In DNA, the CDR3 is TGTGCCAGCAGCGAGGGGTTCGGGACCCAGTACTTC.

The genes are TRBV19 and TRBJ1-1, with TRBD1 matching over 8 bases. V was clipped by 6 bases and J by 6 bases; unmatched bases: 12. Germline V gene lookup returns CDR1 LNHDA and CDR2 SQIVND (reference sequence). This CDR3 has 15 residues. The CDR3 coding sequence is TGTGCCAGTAGATTAGTAGACAGGGGCAATTCTGAAGCTTTCTTT. Protein sequence: CASRLVDRGNSEAFF.

The chain joins TRBV7-9 to TRBJ2-7, with D tentatively TRBD1 (5 bases). The CDR3 is 14 residues long. Germline V gene lookup returns CDR1 SEHNR and CDR2 FQNEAQ (reference sequence). V gave up 3 bases and J gave up 5 bases, with 14 bases separating them. The CDR3 loop is CASSLVRAAHEQYF. As DNA, the CDR3 is TGTGCCAGCAGCTTGGTCAGGGCGGCCCACGAGCAGTACTTC.

V usage is TRBV4-2 and J usage is TRBJ2-1; 9 nucleotides agree with TRBD1. Germline assignment: CDR1 LGHNA and CDR2 YNFKEQ. The length of the CDR3 is 17 residues. After removal of 1 base from V and 8 bases from J, the junction contained 12 bases not matched to a gene. The CDR3 sequence: CASSQGEPGQGYHEQFF. The CDR3 nucleotides read TGTGCCAGCAGCCAAGGGGAACCGGGACAGGGATACCATGAGCAGTTCTTC.

The V gene is TRBV4-2, the J gene TRBJ1-2; D not certain. The CDR3 length is 15 residues. Germline V lookup: CDR1 LGHNA, CDR2 YNFKEQ. Trimming left V 1 base short and J 3 bases short, with 12 bases between. The CDR3 loop is CASSQVSGAYYGYTF. DNA of the CDR3: TGTGCCAGCAGCCAAGTTAGTGGAGCTTACTATGGCTACACCTTC.

The chain is built from TRBV18 and TRBJ2-5; D may correspond to TRBD1 or TRBD2 (6 bases each). Germline V gene data show CDR1 as KGHSH and CDR2 as LQKENI. Trimming cost V 4 bases and J 5 bases, with 11 bases left between them. This CDR3 contains 13 residues. DNA of the CDR3: TGTGCCAGCTCACAGACAGGAGGGGAGACCCAGTACTTC. Translating gives CASSQTGGETQYF.

The chain recombines TRBV7-9 with TRBJ1-2; the D gene is possibly TRBD1 (6 bases). Per germline, CDR1 SEHNR and CDR2 FQNEAQ (reference sequence). V shed 5 bases and J shed 7 bases, with 8 bases lying between them. The CDR3 is 11 residues long. CDR3: CASSGGAGYTF. The CDR3 region has the DNA TGTGCCAGCAGCGGGGGGGCTGGCTACACCTTC.

The V gene is TRBV18, the J gene TRBJ1-2; D not resolved. The V end was cut by 2 bases, the J end by 5 bases, with 15 bases between. Germline V lookup: CDR1 KGHSH, CDR2 LQKENI. The CDR3 spans 15 residues. The CDR3 sequence: CASSPEAGSFYGYTF. CDR3 DNA: TGTGCCAGCTCACCAGAGGCGGGCAGTTTTTATGGCTACACCTTC.

The J gene is TRBJ1-1, the V gene TRBV7-6; possibly TRBD1 for D (5 bases). V was clipped by 4 bases and J by 4 bases, with 10 bases between them. CDR1 and CDR2 (germline): SGHVS, FNYEAQ. The length of the CDR3 is 13 residues. CDR3 in amino acids: CASSSRERTEAFF. The CDR3 DNA follows: TGTGCCAGCAGCTCCAGGGAGCGCACTGAAGCTTTCTTT.

This chain joins TRBV6-5 and TRBJ2-1; 11 bases are shared with TRBD2. The V and J ends lost 1 base and 7 bases, in that order; junction bases with no gene match: 6. Germline V gene lookup returns CDR1 MNHEY and CDR2 SVGAGI. CDR3 size: 16 residues. As DNA, the CDR3 is TGTGCCAGCAGTTACTTGGCTAGCGGGGGGAGGAATGAGCAGTTCTTC. This codes for CASSYLASGGRNEQFF.

The chain carries TRBV5-1 and TRBJ2-7; D is unclear. The V end lost 5 bases, the J end lost 5 bases, and 8 bases lay between the germline ends. CDR1 is SGHRS, CDR2 YFSETQ, per germline. This CDR3 has 11 amino acids. CDR3 coding DNA: TGCGCCAGCAGAGCCTACGACGAGCAGTACTTC. This gives the protein CASRAYDEQYF.